Given below is one T cell receptor (beta chain) in context. Clones were sequenced by immunoSEQ multiplex PCR, and TCRdb holds only the in-frame ones, with some missing. The table lists 130,000 or so clones, approximately 84% of them singletons. Stated time point: pretreatment peripheral blood. The CDR3 spans 14 residues. Trimming took 1 base from V and 0 from J, leaving 6 bases between them. Germline CDR1 and CDR2: SGHRS and YFSETQ. This record belongs to a study of PD-L1 blockade in urothelial cancer. The wider study: About 90% of the roughly 30 patients were men who had bladder-origin urothelial cancer. The number of prior chemotherapy regimens per patient was 0 to 3. Samples came from 3 weeks, at the second dose, and 6 weeks into treatment.

This TCR came from a man in his fifties with urothelial cancer. The source was PBMCs, collected around atezolizumab (anti-PD-L1) treatment. V and J are TRBV5-1 and TRBJ2-3, with D tentatively TRBD1 (6 bases). The CDR3 DNA sequence: TGCGCCAGCAGCTTGAGGGGGAGCACAGATACGCAGTATTTT. It specifies CASSLRGSTDTQYF.